This T cell receptor beta chain was sequenced in a study of cytomegalovirus exposure and HLA in healthy donors. Study context: The 110 million or so unique TCR beta sequences, from about 180 million T cells, were found by an earlier analysis. Overall study results and limits: Sequencing likely produced, as an artifact, a cluster of highly shared sequence variants. In a later analysis, TCR association rates varied by HLA locus: DRB1 most, HLA-C fewest.

CDR3 length: 15 residues. Trimming cost V 3 bases and J 3 bases, with 12 bases left between them. CDR1 is LNHNV, CDR2 YYDKDF, per germline (reference sequence). In the PCR, 60 Vbeta and 13 Jbeta primers were used. Measured with immunoSEQ multiplex PCR; TCRdb has only the in-frame clones, and not every one. Of approximately 190,000 clones listed, around 81% are singletons. For this clone: Its antigen is unidentified.

Everyone who donated was a healthy bone marrow donor. The chain uses TRBV15 and TRBJ2-1; TRBD2 might be the D (6 bases). The sequencing sample was made of PBMCs. This TCR came from a woman in her late teens or twenties in good health and CMV-seropositive. The CDR3 sequence: CATSSGLANYNEQFF. For the CDR3, the DNA is TGTGCCACCAGCAGCGGGCTAGCGAACTACAATGAGCAGTTCTTC.